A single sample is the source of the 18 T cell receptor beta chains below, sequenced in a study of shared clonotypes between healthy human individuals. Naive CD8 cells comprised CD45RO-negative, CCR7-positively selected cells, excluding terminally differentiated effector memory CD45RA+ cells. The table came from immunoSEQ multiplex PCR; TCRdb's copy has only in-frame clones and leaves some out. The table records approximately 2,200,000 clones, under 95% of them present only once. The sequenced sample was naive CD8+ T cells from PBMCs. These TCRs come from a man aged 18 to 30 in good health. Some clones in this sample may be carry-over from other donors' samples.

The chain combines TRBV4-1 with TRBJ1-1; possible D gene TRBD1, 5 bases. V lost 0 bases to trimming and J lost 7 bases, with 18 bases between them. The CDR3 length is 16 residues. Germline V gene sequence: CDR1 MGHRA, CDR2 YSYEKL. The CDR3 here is CASSQEGHSLGDEAFF. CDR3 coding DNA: TGCGCCAGCAGCCAAGAAGGTCACTCCCTAGGGGATGAAGCTTTCTTT.

This chain's CDR3 is CASSSDYGDTQYF. As DNA, the CDR3 is TGTGCCAGCAGTTCCGATTACGGAGATACGCAGTATTTT. The J gene is TRBJ2-3, the V gene TRBV28; D call uncertain. The CDR3 is 13 residues long. V was trimmed by 4 bases and J by 5 bases, leaving 10 bases between them. CDR1 MDHEN and CDR2 SYDVKM come from the germline V gene.

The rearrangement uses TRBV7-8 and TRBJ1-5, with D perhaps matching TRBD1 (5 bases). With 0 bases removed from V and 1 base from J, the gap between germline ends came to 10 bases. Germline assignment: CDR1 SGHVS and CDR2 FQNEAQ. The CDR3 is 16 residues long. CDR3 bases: TGTGCCAGCAGCTTAGCGGGCGGGGGAAGCAATCAGCCCCAGCATTTT. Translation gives CASSLAGGGSNQPQHF.

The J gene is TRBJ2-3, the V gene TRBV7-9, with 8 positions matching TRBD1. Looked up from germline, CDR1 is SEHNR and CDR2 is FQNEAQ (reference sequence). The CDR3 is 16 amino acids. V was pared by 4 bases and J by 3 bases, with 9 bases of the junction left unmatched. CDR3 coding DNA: TGTGCCAGCAGCTCCCCAGGGGGCGTCGGTACAGATACGCAGTATTTT. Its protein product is CASSSPGGVGTDTQYF.

CDR3 sequence: CASSFFHRTGNTGELFF. The CDR3 coding sequence is TGTGCCAGCAGCTTCTTTCATCGGACAGGGAACACCGGGGAGCTGTTTTTT. This rearrangement joins TRBV11-2 to TRBJ2-2; 7 nucleotides line up with TRBD1. The CDR3 has 17 amino acids. V was clipped by 3 bases and J by 1 base; unmatched bases: 8. Germline V CDR1 and CDR2: SGHAT, FQNNGV.

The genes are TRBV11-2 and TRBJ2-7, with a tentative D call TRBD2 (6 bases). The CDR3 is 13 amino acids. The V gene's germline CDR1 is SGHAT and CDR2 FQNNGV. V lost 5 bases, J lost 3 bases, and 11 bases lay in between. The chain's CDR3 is CASSPGTYYEQYF. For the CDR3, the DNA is TGTGCCAGCAGCCCCGGGACTTACTACGAGCAGTACTTC.

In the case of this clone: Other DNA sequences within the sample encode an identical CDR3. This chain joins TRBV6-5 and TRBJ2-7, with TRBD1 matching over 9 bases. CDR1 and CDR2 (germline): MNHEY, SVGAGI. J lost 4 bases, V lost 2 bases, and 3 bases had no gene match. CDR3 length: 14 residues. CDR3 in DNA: TGTGCCAGCAGTTACCTGACAGGGGGGTACGAGCAGTACTTC. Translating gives CASSYLTGGYEQYF.

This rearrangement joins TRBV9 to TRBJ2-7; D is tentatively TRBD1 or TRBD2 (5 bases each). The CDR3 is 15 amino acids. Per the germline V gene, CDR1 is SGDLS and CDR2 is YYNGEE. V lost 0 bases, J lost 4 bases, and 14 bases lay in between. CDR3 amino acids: CASSVEGSEGYEQYF. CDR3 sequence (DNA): TGTGCCAGCAGCGTAGAGGGTAGCGAGGGGTACGAGCAGTACTTC.

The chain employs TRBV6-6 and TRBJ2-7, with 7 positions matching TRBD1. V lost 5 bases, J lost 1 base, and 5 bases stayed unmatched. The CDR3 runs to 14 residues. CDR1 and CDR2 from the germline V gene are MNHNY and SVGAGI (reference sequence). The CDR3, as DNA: TGTGCCAGCAGTGACGGGACAGCTTCCTACGAGCAGTACTTC. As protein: CASSDGTASYEQYF.

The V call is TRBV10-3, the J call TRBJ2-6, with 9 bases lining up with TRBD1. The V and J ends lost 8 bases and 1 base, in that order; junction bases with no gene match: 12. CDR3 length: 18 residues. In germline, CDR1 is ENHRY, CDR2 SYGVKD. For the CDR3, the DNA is TGTGCCATCGGGCGCCCGGGGACAGGGCTTTCTGGGGCCAACGTCCTGACTTTC. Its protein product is CAIGRPGTGLSGANVLTF.

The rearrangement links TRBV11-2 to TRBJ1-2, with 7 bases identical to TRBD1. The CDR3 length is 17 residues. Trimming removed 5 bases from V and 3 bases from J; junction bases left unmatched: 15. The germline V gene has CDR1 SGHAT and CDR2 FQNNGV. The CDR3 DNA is TGTGCCAGCAGCCCTCGGGGTGGCCAAGGGGGCTACTATGGCTACACCTTC. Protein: CASSPRGGQGGYYGYTF.

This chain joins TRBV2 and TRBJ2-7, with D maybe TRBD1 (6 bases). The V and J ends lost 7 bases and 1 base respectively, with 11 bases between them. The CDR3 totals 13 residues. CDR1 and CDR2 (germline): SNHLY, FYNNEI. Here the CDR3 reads CASKTGLSYEQYF. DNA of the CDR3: TGTGCCAGCAAAACAGGGTTGTCCTACGAGCAGTACTTC.

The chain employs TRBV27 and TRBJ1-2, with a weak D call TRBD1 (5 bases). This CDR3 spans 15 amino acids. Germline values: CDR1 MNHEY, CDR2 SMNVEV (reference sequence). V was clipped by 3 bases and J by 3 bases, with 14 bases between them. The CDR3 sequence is CASSFRWDDDYGYTF. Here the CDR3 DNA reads TGTGCCAGCAGTTTTAGGTGGGACGATGACTATGGCTACACCTTC.

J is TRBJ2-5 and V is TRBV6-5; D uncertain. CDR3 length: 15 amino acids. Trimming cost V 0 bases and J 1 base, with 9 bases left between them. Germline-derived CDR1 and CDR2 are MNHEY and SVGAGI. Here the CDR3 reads CASSYSVRSQETQYF. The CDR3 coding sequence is TGTGCCAGCAGTTACTCTGTGCGAAGCCAAGAGACCCAGTACTTC.

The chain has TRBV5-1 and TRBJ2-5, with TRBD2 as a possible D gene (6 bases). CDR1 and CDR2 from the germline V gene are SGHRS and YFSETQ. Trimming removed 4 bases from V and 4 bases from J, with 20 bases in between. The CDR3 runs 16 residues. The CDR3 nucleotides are TGCGCCAGCAGCGTGGCCCGCCGGGAGTCTTCAGAGACCCAGTACTTC. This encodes CASSVARRESSETQYF.

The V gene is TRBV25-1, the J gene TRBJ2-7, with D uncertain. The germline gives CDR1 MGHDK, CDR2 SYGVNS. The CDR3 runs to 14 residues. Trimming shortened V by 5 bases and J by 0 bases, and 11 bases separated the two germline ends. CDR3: CASSPYRVSYEQYF. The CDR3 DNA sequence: TGTGCCAGCAGTCCTTATAGGGTCTCCTACGAGCAGTACTTC.

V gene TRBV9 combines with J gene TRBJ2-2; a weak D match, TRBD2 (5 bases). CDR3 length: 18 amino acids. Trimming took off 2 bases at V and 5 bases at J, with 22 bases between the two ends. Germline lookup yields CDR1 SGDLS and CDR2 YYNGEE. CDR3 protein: CASSVGRVGSWVTGELFF. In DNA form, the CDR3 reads TGTGCCAGCAGCGTTGGAAGAGTGGGGAGTTGGGTTACCGGGGAGCTGTTTTTT.

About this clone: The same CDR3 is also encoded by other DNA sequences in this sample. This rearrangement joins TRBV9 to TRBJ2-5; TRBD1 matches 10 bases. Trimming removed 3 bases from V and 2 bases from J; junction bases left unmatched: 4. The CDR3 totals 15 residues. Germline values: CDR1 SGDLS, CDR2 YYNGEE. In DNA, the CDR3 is TGTGCCAGCAGCGGGGACAGGGGTCCTCAAGAGACCCAGTACTTC. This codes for CASSGDRGPQETQYF.